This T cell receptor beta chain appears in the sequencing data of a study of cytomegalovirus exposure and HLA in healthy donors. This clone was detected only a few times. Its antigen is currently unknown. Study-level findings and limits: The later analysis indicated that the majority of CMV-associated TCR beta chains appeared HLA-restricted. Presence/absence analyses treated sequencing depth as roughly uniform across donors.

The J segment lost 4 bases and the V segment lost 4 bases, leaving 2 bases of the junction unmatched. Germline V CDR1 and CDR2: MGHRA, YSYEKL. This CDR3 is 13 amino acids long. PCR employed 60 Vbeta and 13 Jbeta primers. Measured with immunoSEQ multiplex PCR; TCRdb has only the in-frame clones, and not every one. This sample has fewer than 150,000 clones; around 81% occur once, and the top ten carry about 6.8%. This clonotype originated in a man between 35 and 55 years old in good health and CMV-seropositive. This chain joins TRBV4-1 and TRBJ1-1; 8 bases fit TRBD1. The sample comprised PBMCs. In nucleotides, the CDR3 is TGCGCCAGCAGCCGTACAGGGGGCACTGAAGCTTTCTTT. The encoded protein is CASSRTGGTEAFF.